This T cell receptor (beta chain) is from a study of blood T cell repertoires in COVID-19. The overall study: Sample material is recorded as cDNA or gDNA derived from T cells, B-cell-depleted T cells, or PBMCs.

The recovered donors of Cohort 3 showed two negative PCRs, clearance, or symptom resolution. Only in-frame clones appear in the TCRdb table, and some are missing; sequencing was by immunoSEQ multiplex PCR. The table includes roughly 41,000 clones, roughly 86% detected once. This TCR was recovered from a woman aged 45-59 years who had recovered from COVID-19. Sequencing was performed on PBMCs or T cells enriched from blood (not recorded which).

The CDR3 is CASSLVQGEPGGNTIYF. CDR3 bases: TGTGCCAGCAGCTTGGTGCAGGGGGAACCTGGGGGAAACACCATATATTTT. This sequence joins TRBV5-5 and TRBJ1-3, with TRBD1 identical over 7 bases. In germline, CDR1 is SGHKS, CDR2 YYEKEE (reference sequence). The CDR3 is 17 residues long. The V segment lost 0 bases and the J segment 4 bases; nucleotides outside the gene matches: 10.